The clone carrying this TCR beta chain was picked up a small number of times. The target antigen is unknown. The data stem from a study of T-cell memory formation after mild COVID-19. In the study overall: TCR clusters were mostly confined to one donor each. Study-level results: Those CD4+ clones that contracted were mainly in CM and EM (CD8+ ones in EMRA).

The authors produced TCR alpha and TCR beta cDNA libraries with sample barcodes and UMIs by 5'RACE using constant-segment primers. MiXCR was run by TCRdb on the 5' RACE reads, yielding one entry per CDR3 protein. The sample shows 120,000 or so distinct CDR3 sequences, about 15% of them seen only once. Sequencing was carried out using PBMCs or a T cell subset sorted from them (not recorded which). The sequence was obtained from a man aged 18 to 30 who had mild COVID-19 (a few samples of this study predate the infection). Cell type and time point are not known.

CDR3 DNA: TGTGCCAGCAGCTTACGGACAGGGGATGGAGAGACCCAGTACTTC. Amino acids: CASSLRTGDGETQYF. The chain uses TRBV5-4 and TRBJ2-5; 9 positions match TRBD1. Germline assignment: CDR1 SGHNT and CDR2 YYREEE (reference sequence). The CDR3 has 15 amino acids. The trim removed 2 bases at V and 4 bases at J, leaving 6 bases unmatched.